Given below is one T cell receptor (beta chain) in context. Sequenced by immunoSEQ multiplex PCR; TCRdb stores in-frame clones only, minus some. The sample includes around 100,000 clones, approximately 94% of them seen just once. Pre-surgery treatment included at least one anti-epileptic drug. These data are taken from a study of brain T cells in children with intractable seizures. The CDR3 totals 13 residues. Per the germline V gene, CDR1 is KGHSH and CDR2 is LQKENI. V was pared by 2 bases and J by 5 bases, with 10 bases between. The V gene is TRBV18, the J gene TRBJ2-7; D unresolved. The sequences come from peripheral blood, collected at surgery. This receptor was identified in a boy under two years old with hemimegalencephaly and intractable seizures. The CDR3 spells CASSPITLHEQYF. The CDR3 bases are TGTGCCAGCTCACCAATCACCCTACACGAGCAGTACTTC.